A single sample gave rise to the 17 T cell receptor beta chains below, sequenced in a study of blood T cell repertoires in COVID-19. Sequenced by immunoSEQ multiplex PCR; TCRdb stores in-frame clones only, minus some. Of under 60,000 clones in the sample, over 85% were seen once. The sample consisted of peripheral blood. These receptors were collected from a woman older than 75 with acute or convalescent COVID-19.

The chain employs TRBV14 and TRBJ2-2; tentatively, D is TRBD1 (6 bases). CDR1 is SGHDN and CDR2 is FVKESK in the germline V gene. The CDR3 runs to 14 residues. Between the trimmed V and J ends, which lost 5 bases and 4 bases, there was a span of 11 bases. Here the CDR3 reads CASSFRGSTGELFF. In nucleotides, the CDR3 is TGTGCCAGCAGCTTCAGGGGCAGCACCGGGGAGCTGTTTTTT.

The chain links TRBV20-1 to TRBJ1-1; D is uncertain. CDR3 length: 13 residues. Germline V CDR1 and CDR2: DFQATT, SNEGSKA (reference sequence). The ends were cut back, 3 bases at V and 0 bases at J, with 8 bases in the middle. CDR3 amino acids: CSASERLNTEAFF. The CDR3, as DNA: TGCAGTGCTAGTGAGCGATTGAACACTGAAGCTTTCTTT.

CDR3 coding DNA: TGTGCCATCAGTGAAGGGAGGGAGGGCAATCAGCCCCAGCATTTT. Protein: CAISEGREGNQPQHF. The gene calls are TRBV10-3 and TRBJ1-5, with D unresolved. V was clipped by 3 bases and J by 2 bases, with 11 bases between them. The CDR3 has 15 residues. Germline lookup yields CDR1 ENHRY and CDR2 SYGVKD.

V and J are TRBV20-1 and TRBJ2-3, with D possibly being TRBD2 (5 bases). Germline CDR1 and CDR2: DFQATT and SNEGSKA (reference sequence). CDR3 length: 11 amino acids. DNA for the CDR3: TGCAGCGCTGGAAACGGGATGCCGCAGTATTTT. Its translation: CSAGNGMPQYF.

The genes are TRBV24-1 and TRBJ2-3; 7 bases fit TRBD1. The CDR3 spans 16 residues. V trimming: 4 bases; J trimming: 3 bases; junction bases outside the gene matches: 9. Germline V gives CDR1 KGHDR, CDR2 SFDVKD. The CDR3 spells CATSDARGPGTDTQYF. DNA for the CDR3: TGTGCCACCAGTGACGCGAGGGGGCCAGGGACAGATACGCAGTATTTT.

The chain combines TRBV4-2 with TRBJ1-2, with D possibly TRBD1 on 6 matching bases. The CDR3 consists of 15 residues. V lost 0 bases and J lost 4, with 12 bases in between. Per the germline V gene, CDR1 is LGHNA and CDR2 is YNFKEQ. The CDR3 here is CASSQDLRGGYGYTF. The DNA for the CDR3 is TGTGCCAGCAGCCAAGATCTCAGGGGTGGCTATGGCTACACCTTC.

This clone was detected only once. The J gene is TRBJ2-3, the V gene TRBV15, with TRBD1 matching 12 bases. Losses at the gene ends were 8 bases for V and 1 base for J; bases not matched to a gene: 7. This CDR3 is 16 amino acids long. CDR1 is LNHNV and CDR2 is YYDKDF in the germline V gene (reference sequence). The CDR3 protein is CATGTGGLWGTDTQYF. CDR3 in DNA: TGTGCCACCGGGACAGGGGGCTTGTGGGGCACAGATACGCAGTATTTT.

This clone showed up just once. The chain carries TRBV5-8 and TRBJ2-3; 7 positions match TRBD1. Germline V lookup: CDR1 SGHTS, CDR2 YDEGEE. This CDR3 has 14 amino acids. The trim removed 0 bases at V and 5 bases at J, leaving 3 bases unmatched. CDR3 sequence: CASSLDRGKDTQYF. The CDR3 DNA reads as TGTGCCAGCAGCTTGGACAGGGGAAAAGATACGCAGTATTTT.

Here the CDR3 DNA reads TGCGCCAGCAGCCCGGGACTAGCGGCCTCAGATACGCAGTATTTT. Encoded protein: CASSPGLAASDTQYF. V and J are TRBV5-1 and TRBJ2-3; 11 bases match TRBD2. The trim removed 4 bases at V and 4 bases at J, leaving 5 bases unmatched. Germline values: CDR1 SGHRS, CDR2 YFSETQ. The CDR3 has 15 amino acids.

This rearrangement joins TRBV27 to TRBJ1-2; D is perhaps TRBD1 (6 bases). The CDR3 is 18 amino acids. Trimming pared 3 bases from V and 1 base from J, leaving 21 bases between. CDR1 is MNHEY, CDR2 SMNVEV, per germline (reference sequence). The CDR3 DNA reads TGTGCCAGCAGTTTCGCTGACAGGCGGCCCGGCGGTAACTATGGCTACACCTTC. As protein: CASSFADRRPGGNYGYTF.

The chain combines TRBV18 with TRBJ1-1; D is perhaps TRBD1 (5 bases). Between the trimmed V and J ends, which lost 10 bases and 2 bases, there was a span of 17 bases. From germline, CDR1 is KGHSH and CDR2 LQKENI. There are 14 residues in the CDR3. The CDR3 sequence is CATNAGTRNTEAFF. DNA of the CDR3: TGTGCCACCAATGCCGGGACTCGAAACACTGAAGCTTTCTTT.

V usage is TRBV18 and J usage is TRBJ1-1; D might be TRBD1 (5 bases). V lost 3 bases and J lost 3, with 14 bases in between. Looked up from germline, CDR1 is KGHSH and CDR2 is LQKENI. The CDR3 is made up of 15 amino acids. The CDR3: CASSPIPGGDTEAFF. The CDR3 DNA follows: TGTGCCAGCTCACCGATCCCGGGGGGGGACACTGAAGCTTTCTTT.

The chain is built from TRBV28 and TRBJ1-1; no reliable D call. The germline V and J ends were trimmed by 1 base and 8 bases, with 8 bases remaining between them. CDR3 size: 12 residues. Germline values: CDR1 MDHEN, CDR2 SYDVKM. CDR3 protein: CASSLLLAEAFF. The DNA of the CDR3 is TGTGCCAGCAGTTTATTGCTGGCAGAAGCTTTCTTT.

This chain joins TRBV2 and TRBJ2-3; 9 bases agree with TRBD1. The CDR3 length is 17 residues. Losses at the gene ends were 8 bases for V and 1 base for J; bases not matched to a gene: 13. Germline V gene lookup returns CDR1 SNHLY and CDR2 FYNNEI. CDR3 bases: TGTGCCAGCCCCGGGACAGGGAAGGTTCTTGGCACAGATACGCAGTATTTT. Protein sequence: CASPGTGKVLGTDTQYF.

The rearrangement joins TRBV11-2 to TRBJ1-1; D gene unclear. V was trimmed by 1 base and J by 4 bases, leaving 10 bases between them. The CDR3 has 14 amino acids. The germline V gene has CDR1 SGHAT and CDR2 FQNNGV. The CDR3 coding sequence is TGTGCCAGCAGCTTAGGAGTGGTTGGCACTGAAGCTTTCTTT. Protein product: CASSLGVVGTEAFF.

The genes are TRBV27 and TRBJ2-1; D may be TRBD2 (7 bases). Germline lookup yields CDR1 MNHEY and CDR2 SMNVEV (reference sequence). Trimming took 3 bases from V and 1 from J, leaving 13 bases between them. This CDR3 region has 16 residues. CDR3 sequence: CASSFKQGGSYNEQFF. CDR3 coding DNA: TGTGCCAGCAGTTTTAAACAGGGAGGGTCCTACAATGAGCAGTTCTTC.

The chain uses TRBV19 and TRBJ2-3; the match to TRBD2 covers 8 bases. The CDR3 length is 13 residues. Per germline, CDR1 LNHDA and CDR2 SQIVND (reference sequence). Trimming cost V 9 bases and J 6 bases; bases outside gene matches: 8. CDR3 region: CASLIAGTDTQYF. CDR3 sequence (DNA): TGTGCCAGCCTGATAGCGGGAACCGATACGCAGTATTTT.